These 20 T cell receptor beta chains were all obtained from the same sample, sequenced in a study of T cell repertoires in cytomegalovirus infection. TCRdb re-called the reads through MiXCR, storing one row per CDR3 protein. The sample yields more than 500,000 distinct CDR3 sequences, approximately 15% seen once. Sequencing was done on a sample of CD8+ T cells from PBMCs. The receptors derive from a human donor in good health (CMV status not recorded). Some clones in this sample may be carry-over from other donors' samples.

This clonotype was picked up many times. The chain links TRBV7-9 to TRBJ1-1; D is possibly TRBD1 (6 bases). V dropped 11 bases and J dropped 0 bases, with 10 bases sitting between them. Germline CDR1 is SEHNR and CDR2 is FQNEAQ (reference sequence). The CDR3 is made up of 12 amino acids. The CDR3 sequence: CAGGQMNTEAFF. The CDR3 DNA reads TGTGCCGGGGGACAAATGAACACTGAAGCTTTCTTT.

This clonotype was counted many times. This chain links TRBV12-3 or TRBV12-4 with TRBJ1-2, with no clear D. The CDR3 length is 13 residues. V was pared by 3 bases and J by 4 bases, with 9 bases between. CDR3 nucleotide sequence: TGTGCCAGCAGTTTTACGCTGGGCTATGGCTACACCTTC. It codes for CASSFTLGYGYTF.

The chain employs TRBV28 and TRBJ1-1, with D tentatively TRBD1 (5 bases). Germline V gene lookup returns CDR1 MDHEN and CDR2 SYDVKM. There are 14 residues in the CDR3. V was shortened by 6 bases and J by 7 bases, with 18 bases between the two germline ends. The CDR3 loop reads CASSPLRERGEAFF. CDR3 DNA sequence: TGTGCCAGCAGCCCCCTCAGGGAAAGGGGTGAAGCTTTCTTT.

This clonotype was observed many times. The chain has TRBV7-2 and TRBJ2-7, with TRBD2 matching 13 bases. Germline V CDR1 and CDR2: SGHTA, FQGNSA. The CDR3 has 15 amino acids. Trimming at V came to 5 bases and at J to 4 bases, leaving 5 bases not matched to a gene. CDR3 in amino acids: CASSATSGGSYEQYF. CDR3 coding DNA: TGTGCCAGCAGCGCGACTAGCGGGGGGAGTTACGAGCAGTACTTC. Complete variable domain (other parts from reference TRBV7-2 and TRBJ2-7): GAGVSQSPSNKVTEKGKDVELRCDPISGHTALYWYRQSLGQGLEFLIYFQGNSAPDKSGLPSDRFSAERTGGSVSTLTIQRTQQEDSAVYLCASSATSGGSYEQYFGPGTRLTVT.

Here the CDR3 reads CASSYPREETQYF. CDR3 sequence (DNA): TGTGCCAGCAGTTACCCCAGGGAAGAGACCCAGTACTTC. The rearrangement links TRBV6-6 to TRBJ2-5; a possible D gene is TRBD1 (5 bases). V was shortened by 2 bases and J by 3 bases, with 7 bases between the two germline ends. Looked up from germline, CDR1 is MNHNY and CDR2 is SVGAGI (reference sequence). This CDR3 contains 13 residues.

This clonotype was counted many times. The chain couples TRBV7-9 to TRBJ1-1, with TRBD1 matching over 11 bases. Unmatched junction bases numbered 4, after V lost 4 bases and J lost 6 bases. The germline CDR1 and CDR2 sequences are SEHNR and FQNEAQ (reference sequence). The CDR3 length is 14 residues. CDR3 protein: CASSSDRGPAEAFF. CDR3 sequence (DNA): TGTGCCAGCAGCTCGGACAGGGGGCCGGCTGAAGCTTTCTTT. The variable domain in full, completed from reference TRBV7-9 and TRBJ1-1, reads DTGVSQNPRHKITKRGQNVTFRCDPISEHNRLYWYRQTLGQGPEFLTYFQNEAQLEKSRLLSDRFSAERPKGSFSTLEIQRTEQGDSAMYLCASSSDRGPAEAFFGQGTRLTVV.

The V call is TRBV30, the J call TRBJ1-2, with D possibly being TRBD1 (5 bases). Germline V gene sequence: CDR1 GTSNPN, CDR2 SVGIG (reference sequence). The V end lost 5 bases, the J end lost 4 bases, and 17 bases lay between the germline ends. The CDR3 has 14 amino acids. The CDR3: CAWFKQAVFYGYTF. CDR3 in DNA: TGTGCCTGGTTCAAACAGGCCGTATTCTATGGCTACACCTTC.

This clonotype turned up a few times. The CDR3 DNA follows: TGCAGCGTTGGCAGGTTGGGCACCGGGGAGCTGTTTTTT. Protein: CSVGRLGTGELFF. The chain couples TRBV29-1 to TRBJ2-2; D ambiguous. V lost 4 bases to trimming and J lost 4 bases, with 10 bases between them. The CDR3 has 13 amino acids. From germline, CDR1 is SQVTM and CDR2 ANQGSEA.

The chain recombines TRBV27 with TRBJ2-1; TRBD2 matches 16 bases. CDR1 and CDR2 from the germline V gene are MNHEY and SMNVEV (reference sequence). Trimming cost V 5 bases and J 9 bases; bases outside gene matches: 10. This CDR3 has 17 residues. CDR3 sequence (DNA): TGTGCCAGCAGTCCCCAGGGACTAGCGGGAGGGGGTGGTGAGCAGTTCTTC. This translates into CASSPQGLAGGGGEQFF.

The sample holds a few counts of this clonotype. V gene TRBV29-1 combines with J gene TRBJ2-7, with a tentative D call TRBD1 (7 bases). V was pared by 4 bases and J by 1 base, with 11 bases between. The germline gives CDR1 SQVTM, CDR2 ANQGSEA. This CDR3 has 13 residues. CDR3 DNA sequence: TGCAGCGTTGTCGCGGGACAGTCCTACGAGCAGTACTTC. Its translation is CSVVAGQSYEQYF.

This chain links TRBV14 with TRBJ2-7, with TRBD2 identical over 10 bases. This CDR3 comprises 15 residues. Per germline, CDR1 SGHDN and CDR2 FVKESK. Trimming took 4 bases from V and 3 from J; bases not matched to a gene: 6. The CDR3: CASSLPSGGHYEQYF. CDR3 coding DNA: TGTGCCAGCAGCCTCCCTAGCGGGGGTCACTACGAGCAGTACTTC.

This clonotype came up a few times. The V call is TRBV6-5, the J call TRBJ2-1, with a tentative D call TRBD2 (5 bases). The CDR3 totals 15 residues. V was cut by 2 bases and J by 2 bases, with 10 bases left in between. The germline V gene has CDR1 MNHEY and CDR2 SVGAGI. CDR3 protein: CASSYGGVPYNEQFF. DNA for the CDR3: TGTGCCAGCAGTTACGGAGGAGTCCCCTACAATGAGCAGTTCTTC.

This clonotype has only a few counts. The J gene is TRBJ2-7, the V gene TRBV20-1, with D hard to call. Germline assignment: CDR1 DFQATT and CDR2 SNEGSKA (reference sequence). The CDR3 contains 14 residues. The germline V and J ends were trimmed by 6 bases and 0 bases, with 15 bases remaining between them. CDR3 in amino acids: CSAPNVISSYEQYF. DNA of the CDR3: TGCAGTGCCCCGAACGTCATCAGCTCCTACGAGCAGTACTTC.

This clonotype was detected a few times. The chain joins TRBV5-1 to TRBJ2-7; D gene uncertain. Trimming stripped 0 bases from V and 1 base from J, with 11 bases between. This CDR3 has 15 amino acids. In germline, CDR1 is SGHRS, CDR2 YFSETQ. CDR3 region: CASSLELKGSYEQYF. The CDR3 bases are TGCGCCAGCAGCTTGGAGTTAAAGGGTTCCTACGAGCAGTACTTC.

The CDR3 spells CASSFVLPTSGPYNEQFF. The CDR3 bases are TGTGCCAGCAGTTTTGTTCTACCGACTAGCGGGCCTTACAATGAGCAGTTCTTC. J is TRBJ2-1 and V is TRBV28; 10 bases line up with TRBD2. This CDR3 region has 18 residues. The ends lost 3 bases at V and 4 bases at J; junction bases unmatched: 12. CDR1 and CDR2 from the germline V gene are MDHEN and SYDVKM.

In its sample, this clonotype was seen many times. CDR3 DNA sequence: TGTGCCAGCAGTTTATACCCGACAGGGGTCGGCACTGAACACTTTGAAGCTTTCTTT. Amino acid sequence: CASSLYPTGVGTEHFEAFF. This sequence joins TRBV28 and TRBJ1-1; 8 bases match TRBD1. CDR1 is MDHEN, CDR2 SYDVKM, per germline. This CDR3 has 19 amino acids. V shed 1 base, J shed 7 bases, and the junction held 20 bases outside the gene matches.

This clonotype was seen at least ten times. The chain carries TRBV27 and TRBJ1-5; D not certain. Germline loops: CDR1 MNHEY, CDR2 SMNVEV (reference sequence). With 6 bases removed from V and 4 bases from J, the gap between germline ends came to 22 bases. The CDR3 sequence is 17 residues long. The CDR3 is CASSSRKSLLGNQPQHF. CDR3 nucleotide sequence: TGTGCCAGCAGCTCCAGGAAGTCCCTCCTGGGGAATCAGCCCCAGCATTTT.

This clonotype was seen a single time. This chain uses TRBV13 with TRBJ2-5, with 14 bases that match TRBD2. Germline CDR1 and CDR2: PRHDT and FYEKMQ (reference sequence). The length of the CDR3 is 16 residues. V gave up 4 bases and J gave up 5 bases; unmatched junction bases: 6. CDR3 protein: CASSSGLAGVGETQYF. Here the CDR3 DNA reads TGTGCCAGCAGCTCGGGACTAGCGGGAGTGGGGGAGACCCAGTACTTC.

This clonotype has a handful of counts. The V and J genes are TRBV3-1 and TRBJ1-5; 9 positions match TRBD1. Germline V CDR1 and CDR2: LGHDT, YNNKEL (reference sequence). This CDR3 comprises 15 residues. With 1 base clipped from V and 4 bases from J, the junction kept 2 bases outside the gene matches. The CDR3 sequence is CASSQAGTGNQPQHF. CDR3 nucleotides: TGTGCCAGCAGCCAAGCCGGGACAGGGAATCAGCCCCAGCATTTT.

The sample holds a few counts of this clonotype. This chain uses TRBV7-9 with TRBJ2-1; D not resolved. The CDR3 loop spans 16 amino acids. The germline CDR1 and CDR2 sequences are SEHNR and FQNEAQ (reference sequence). With 5 bases removed from V and 0 bases from J, the gap between germline ends came to 14 bases. CDR3 nucleotide sequence: TGTGCCAGCAGCACCACTGTACAAAGCTCCTACAATGAGCAGTTCTTC. Protein product: CASSTTVQSSYNEQFF.